These 6 T cell receptor beta chains originate from one sample sequenced in a study of shared clonotypes between healthy human individuals. Libraries were prepared by immunoSEQ multiplex PCR; TCRdb keeps only in-frame clonotypes and omits some of them. This sample has roughly 2.6 million clones, with more than 90% found just once. Material: naive CD4+ T cells sorted from blood. This sample's subset: CD45RA+ positively selected. The source is a man in his late teens or twenties in good health.

In this sample, this clone turned up a few times. V gene TRBV9 combines with J gene TRBJ1-2; 7 nucleotides match TRBD1. Germline V gene sequence: CDR1 SGDLS, CDR2 YYNGEE. Trimming cost V 4 bases and J 7 bases; bases outside gene matches: 13. This CDR3 has 15 residues. CDR3 DNA sequence: TGTGCCAGCAGCACTGGGGACAGATGGTCGGCTGGCTACACCTTC. Protein: CASSTGDRWSAGYTF.

This sequence joins TRBV21-1 and TRBJ2-7; TRBD1, as called in the table, went unchecked against the DNA. TRBV21-1 is termed a pseudogene. CDR3 length: 17 residues. DNA of the CDR3: TGTGCCAGCAGCGAAAGGCCTGAAGGGACAGGGAGGGACGAGCAGTACTTC. As protein: CASSERPEGTGRDEQYF.

Points on this clone: The sample holds other DNA sequences that translate to the same CDR3. The rearrangement links TRBV5-1 to TRBJ2-5, with TRBD2 matching over 10 bases. CDR1 SGHRS and CDR2 YFSETQ come from the germline V gene. The trim removed 7 bases at V and 4 bases at J, leaving 7 bases unmatched. The CDR3 consists of 14 residues. The CDR3 DNA follows: TGCGCCAGCTCAGCGGGAGGGCCCGGAGAGACCCAGTACTTC. Translation gives CASSAGGPGETQYF.

The chain combines TRBV5-6 with TRBJ1-3, with TRBD1 identical over 7 bases. Germline CDR1 SGHDT, CDR2 YYEEEE. The CDR3 totals 18 residues. The J segment lost 2 bases and the V segment lost 6 bases, leaving 17 bases of the junction unmatched. The CDR3 is CASNLRASGTVTGNTIYF. CDR3 in DNA: TGTGCCAGCAACCTTAGGGCCTCGGGGACAGTTACTGGAAACACCATATATTTT.

This sequence joins TRBV28 and TRBJ1-6, with TRBD1 matching over 8 bases. Per the germline V gene, CDR1 is MDHEN and CDR2 is SYDVKM. This CDR3 has 16 amino acids. V lost 3 bases, J lost 6 bases, and 7 bases stayed unmatched. The CDR3 region is CASSLGRGPINSPLHF. As DNA, the CDR3 is TGTGCCAGCAGTTTGGGCAGGGGGCCCATTAATTCACCCCTCCACTTT.

This sequence joins TRBV12-2 and TRBJ2-5; whether TRBD1, the table's D call, matches the DNA was not checked. TRBV12-2 is annotated as a pseudogene. The CDR3 has 12 residues. The CDR3 protein is CAITGWKETQYF. The CDR3 nucleotides read TGTGCTATAACAGGGTGGAAAGAGACCCAGTACTTC.